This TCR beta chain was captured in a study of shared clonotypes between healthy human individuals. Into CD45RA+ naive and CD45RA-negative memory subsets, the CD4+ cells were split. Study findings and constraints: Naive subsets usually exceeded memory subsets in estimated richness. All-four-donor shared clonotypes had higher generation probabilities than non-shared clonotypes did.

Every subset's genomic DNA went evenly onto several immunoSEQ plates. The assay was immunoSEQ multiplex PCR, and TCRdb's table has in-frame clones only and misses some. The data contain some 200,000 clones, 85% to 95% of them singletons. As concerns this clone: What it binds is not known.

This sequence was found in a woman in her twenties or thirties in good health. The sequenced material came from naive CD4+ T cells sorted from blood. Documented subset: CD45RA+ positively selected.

CDR3 protein: CASSFKGSITEAFF. CDR3 in DNA: TGTGCCAGCAGTTTTAAGGGTTCGATCACTGAAGCTTTCTTT. This chain joins TRBV28 and TRBJ1-1; no clear D. CDR1 and CDR2 (germline): MDHEN, SYDVKM. Trimming stripped 3 bases from V and 4 bases from J, with 12 bases between. This CDR3 is built from 14 residues.